This is a list of T cell receptor beta chains from one sample in a study of blood T cells in healthy people across ages. TCRdb re-analysed the 5' RACE reads in MiXCR, keeping a single row per CDR3 protein. The sample has more than 600,000 distinct CDR3 sequences, 25% seen once. These data were likewise used in another study, on T cells of mothers and their children.

Input material: blood. The receptors here all came from a boy aged 5-17 years in good health. The CDR3 runs from the conserved cysteine through the conserved F or W. Fields, in order: clone size, V gene, D gene, J gene, CDR3 DNA, CDR3 protein. The D gene is left open where the match is weak. Clone size is stated in some rows and not others, as once, few, many or a class when expanded.

abundance: once
v_gene: TRBV11-3
d_gene: .
j_gene: TRBJ2-1
CDR3nt: TGTGCCAGCAGCTCCGGGGCCACGACCGGTGAGCAGTTCTTC
CDR3aa: CASSSGATTGEQFF

abundance: few
v_gene: TRBV29-1
d_gene: .
j_gene: TRBJ1-1
CDR3nt: TGCAGCGTTGATGGTGTAGTATTAAACGCTGAAGCTTTCTTT
CDR3aa: CSVDGVVLNAEAFF

abundance: .
v_gene: TRBV5-1
d_gene: .
j_gene: TRBJ1-1
CDR3nt: TGCGCCAGCAGCTCCACGGGGGGGTGGAACACTGAAGCTTTCTTT
CDR3aa: CASSSTGGWNTEAFF

abundance: once
v_gene: TRBV20-1
d_gene: TRBD1
j_gene: TRBJ2-5
CDR3nt: TGCAGTGCTAGCCCCGGGACAGGGAGAGAGACCCAGTACTTC
CDR3aa: CSASPGTGRETQYF

abundance: few
v_gene: TRBV5-6
d_gene: TRBD2
j_gene: TRBJ2-3
CDR3nt: TGTGCCAGCAGCCCCCTAGTGCGGCGGGAGGTTCAAGATACGCAGTATTTT
CDR3aa: CASSPLVRREVQDTQYF

abundance: .
v_gene: TRBV28
d_gene: TRBD2
j_gene: TRBJ2-7
CDR3nt: TGTGCCAGCAGTCCGCGGACTAGCGGGATTGTGTACGAGCAGTACTTC
CDR3aa: CASSPRTSGIVYEQYF

abundance: .
v_gene: TRBV6-2/TRBV6-3
d_gene: .
j_gene: TRBJ1-2
CDR3nt: TGTGCCAGCAGTTACTGGGATGGAAGCTACACCTTC
CDR3aa: CASSYWDGSYTF

abundance: few
v_gene: TRBV11-1
d_gene: .
j_gene: TRBJ2-1
CDR3nt: TGTGCCAGCAGCTTACTGCCAGTCTGGAGGGATGAGCAGTTCTTC
CDR3aa: CASSLLPVWRDEQFF

abundance: few
v_gene: TRBV28
d_gene: TRBD2
j_gene: TRBJ2-5
CDR3nt: TGTGCCAGCAGCAGTACCAGGGGACTAGCGGGAGGGCCGTGGGAGACCCAGTACTTC
CDR3aa: CASSSTRGLAGGPWETQYF

abundance: .
v_gene: TRBV7-8
d_gene: TRBD2
j_gene: TRBJ2-5
CDR3nt: TGTGCCAGCAGCTTAGCATACCAACTAGCGGGACAAGAGACCCAGTACTTC
CDR3aa: CASSLAYQLAGQETQYF

abundance: .
v_gene: TRBV20-1
d_gene: .
j_gene: TRBJ2-7
CDR3nt: TGCAGTGCTCAGACTGGAGACTACGAGCAGTACTTC
CDR3aa: CSAQTGDYEQYF